The source of this TCR beta chain is a study of blood T cell repertoires in COVID-19. Study at large: Acute and convalescent COVID-19 samples came from the United States, Italy and Spain. T cells, B-cell-depleted T cells, or PBMCs provided the cDNA or gDNA that served as material.

Source study methods: Reference gene primer amplification in the assay estimated nucleated cell counts. Assay used: immunoSEQ multiplex PCR; TCRdb lists only in-frame clones, some missing. Clone size and V and J calls were adopted from that table, with D and trimming inferred from the DNA. The table lists roughly 43,000 clones, about 85% of them singletons. The CDR3 spans 12 residues. Germline CDR1 is SGDLS and CDR2 is YYNGEE. Regarding this clone: Mismatch with germline at one junction end may stem from a read error. The identical CDR3 is also encoded by other nucleotide sequences in the sample.

The source material was peripheral blood. J is TRBJ2-1 and V is TRBV9, with D tentatively TRBD1 (5 bases). This receptor was obtained from an older woman in a cohort sampled during active COVID-19. The CDR3 nucleotides read TGCGCCAGCAGCGTAGACAGCAATGAGCAGTTCTTC. This codes for CASSVDSNEQFF.